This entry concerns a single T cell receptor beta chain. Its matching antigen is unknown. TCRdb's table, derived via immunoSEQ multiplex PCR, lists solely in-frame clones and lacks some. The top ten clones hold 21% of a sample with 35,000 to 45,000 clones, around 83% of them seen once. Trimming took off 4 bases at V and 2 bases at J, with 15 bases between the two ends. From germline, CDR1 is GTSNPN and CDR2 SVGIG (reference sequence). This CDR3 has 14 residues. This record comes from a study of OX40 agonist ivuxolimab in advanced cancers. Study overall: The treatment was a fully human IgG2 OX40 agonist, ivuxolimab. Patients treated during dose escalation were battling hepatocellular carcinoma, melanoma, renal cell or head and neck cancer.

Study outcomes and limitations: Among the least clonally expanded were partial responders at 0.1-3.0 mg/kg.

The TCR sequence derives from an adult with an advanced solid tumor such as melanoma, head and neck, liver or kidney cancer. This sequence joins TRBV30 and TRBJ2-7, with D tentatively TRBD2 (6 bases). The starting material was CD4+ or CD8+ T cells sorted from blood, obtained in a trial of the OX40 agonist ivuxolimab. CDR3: CAWTAHERAYEQYF. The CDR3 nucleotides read TGTGCCTGGACCGCCCACGAGCGGGCCTACGAGCAGTACTTC.